The T cell receptor beta chain described here comes from a study of spatial heterogeneity in lung cancer. Study-wide findings and caveats: Ubiquitous expanded TCR counts tracked ubiquitous nonsynonymous mutations, and regional counts tracked regional ones. Higher tumor mutation counts went along with higher counts of expanded intratumoral alpha and beta TCRs.

TCR cDNA molecules were tagged individually, and each one carried a unique molecular identifier. TCRdb reprocessed the 5' RACE reads with MiXCR, giving one entry per CDR3 protein. The sample contains around 100,000 distinct CDR3 sequences, 3.5% to 5% of which appear only once. This clonotype was detected many times. Antigen: not known. Stated time point: sample taken at primary tumor resection. Unsorted whole RNA samples from tumor, nontumor lung or frozen PBMC were sequenced. Between the trimmed V and J ends, which lost 4 bases and 5 bases, there was a span of 15 bases. The CDR3 has 15 residues. The TCR sequence derives from a male donor with early-stage non-small cell lung cancer. Sequencing used lung tumor tissue, obtained at surgery. The chain couples TRBV12-3 or TRBV12-4 to TRBJ2-1; D not certain. Here the CDR3 reads CASSSPLTSNNEQFF. CDR3 sequence (DNA): TGTGCCAGCAGTTCACCCCTGACCAGCAACAATGAGCAGTTCTTC.